Listed below are T cell receptor beta chains from one sample, sequenced in a study of metastatic and nonmetastatic thyroid tumors. With MiXCR, TCRdb reprocessed the PCR reads. The sample carries around 34,000 clones, around 16% recorded once. Sequencing was performed on blood. Receptor source: a male donor with papillary thyroid cancer or a benign thyroid nodule (not recorded which). Some clones in this sample may be carry-over from other donors' samples. Each CDR3 is given without its conserved first and last residue.

v_gene,j_gene,CDR3aa
TRBV5-1,TRBJ2-5,ASSEGAGEKQY
TRBV4-2,TRBJ2-1,ASSQVRGTTSSYNEQF
TRBV5-5,TRBJ2-5,ASSFGPETQY
TRBV5-1,TRBJ1-2,ASSLGQANYGYT
TRBV14,TRBJ1-2,ASSQRPTGDSDGYT
TRBV30,TRBJ2-7,AWSMAVSYEQY
TRBV9,TRBJ2-1,ASSVRSGRADEQF
TRBV14,TRBJ2-1,ASSQEYGWKNEQF
TRBV18,TRBJ2-7,ASSPSAGGSLYEQY
TRBV20-1,TRBJ2-5,SEQKQETQY
TRBV13,TRBJ1-2,ASSLVRPSRSAGYT
TRBV27,TRBJ1-2,ASSFHSAGDYT
TRBV2,TRBJ2-1,ASSGGSSGCNEQF
TRBV10-3,TRBJ2-1,AISDGGGSYNEQF
TRBV5-4,TRBJ1-2,ASRALQGALGYT
TRBV12-3/TRBV12-4,TRBJ1-5,ASSLGQQYQPQH
TRBV6-1,TRBJ1-6,ASSKQESNSPLH
TRBV5-1,TRBJ1-2,ASRTGLGDYGYT
TRBV19,TRBJ2-1,ASSIYHEQF